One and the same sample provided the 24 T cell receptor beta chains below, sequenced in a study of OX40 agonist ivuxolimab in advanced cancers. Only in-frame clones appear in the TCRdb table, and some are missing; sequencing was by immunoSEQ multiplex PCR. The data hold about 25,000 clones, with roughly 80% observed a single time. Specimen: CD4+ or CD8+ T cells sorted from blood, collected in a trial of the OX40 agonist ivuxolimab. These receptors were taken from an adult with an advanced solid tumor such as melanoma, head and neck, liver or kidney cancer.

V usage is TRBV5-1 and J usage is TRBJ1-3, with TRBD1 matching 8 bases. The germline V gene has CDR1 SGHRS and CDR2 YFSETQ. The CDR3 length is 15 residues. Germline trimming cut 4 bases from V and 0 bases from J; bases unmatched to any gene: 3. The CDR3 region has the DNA TGCGCCAGCAGCCCTACAGGGGGCTCTGGAAACACCATATATTTT. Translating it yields CASSPTGGSGNTIYF.

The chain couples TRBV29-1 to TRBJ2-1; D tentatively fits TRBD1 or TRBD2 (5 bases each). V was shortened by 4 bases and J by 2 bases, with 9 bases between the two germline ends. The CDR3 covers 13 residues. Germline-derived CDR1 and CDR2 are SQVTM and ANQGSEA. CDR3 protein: CSVVGGTYNEQFF. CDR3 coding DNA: TGCAGCGTTGTTGGGGGAACCTACAATGAGCAGTTCTTC.

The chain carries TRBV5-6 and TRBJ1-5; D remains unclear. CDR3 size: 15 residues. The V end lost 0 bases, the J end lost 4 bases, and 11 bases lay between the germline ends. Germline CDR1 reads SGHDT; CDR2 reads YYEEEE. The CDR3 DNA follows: TGTGCCAGCAGCTTGGGCCCCCAGACGAATCAGCCCCAGCATTTT. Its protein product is CASSLGPQTNQPQHF. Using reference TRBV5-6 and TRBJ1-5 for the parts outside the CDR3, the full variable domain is DAGVTQSPTHLIKTRGQQVTLRCSPKSGHDTVSWYQQALGQGPQFIFQYYEEEERQRGNFPDRFSGHQFPNYSSELNVNALLLGDSALYLCASSLGPQTNQPQHFGDGTRLSIL.

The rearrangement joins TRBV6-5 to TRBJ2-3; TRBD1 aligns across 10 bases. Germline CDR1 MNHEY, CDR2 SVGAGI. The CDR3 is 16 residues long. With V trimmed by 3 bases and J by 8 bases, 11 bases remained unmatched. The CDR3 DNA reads TGTGCCAGCAGTTATGCCGGGACAGGGGATTTTAGTACGCAGTATTTT. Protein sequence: CASSYAGTGDFSTQYF.

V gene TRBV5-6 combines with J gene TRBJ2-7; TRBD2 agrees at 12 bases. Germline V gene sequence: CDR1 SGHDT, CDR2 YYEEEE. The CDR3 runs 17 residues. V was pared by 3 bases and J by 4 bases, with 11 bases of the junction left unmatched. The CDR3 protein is CASSSAATSGRFYEQYF. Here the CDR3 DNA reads TGTGCCAGCAGCTCAGCCGCGACTAGCGGGAGATTTTACGAGCAGTACTTC. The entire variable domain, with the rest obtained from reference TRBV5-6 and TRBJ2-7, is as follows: DAGVTQSPTHLIKTRGQQVTLRCSPKSGHDTVSWYQQALGQGPQFIFQYYEEEERQRGNFPDRFSGHQFPNYSSELNVNALLLGDSALYLCASSSAATSGRFYEQYFGPGTRLTVT.

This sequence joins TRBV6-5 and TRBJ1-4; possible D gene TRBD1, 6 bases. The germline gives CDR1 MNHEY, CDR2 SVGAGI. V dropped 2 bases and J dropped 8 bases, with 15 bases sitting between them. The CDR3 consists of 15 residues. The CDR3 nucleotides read TGTGCCAGCAGTTACGGGGGGGGGCCGGAGGAAAAACTGTTTTTT. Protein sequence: CASSYGGGPEEKLFF.

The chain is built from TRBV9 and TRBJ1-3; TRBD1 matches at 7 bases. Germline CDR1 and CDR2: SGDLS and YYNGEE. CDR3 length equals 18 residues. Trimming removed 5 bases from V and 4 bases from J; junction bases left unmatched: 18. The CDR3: CASSGTETLFPLGNTIYF. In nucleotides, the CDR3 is TGTGCCAGCAGTGGGACAGAAACCCTATTCCCCCTCGGAAACACCATATATTTT.

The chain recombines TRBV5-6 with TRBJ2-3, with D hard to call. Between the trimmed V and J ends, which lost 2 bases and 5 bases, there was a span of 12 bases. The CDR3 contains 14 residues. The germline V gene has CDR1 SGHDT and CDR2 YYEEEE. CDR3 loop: CASSFSSGVDTQYF. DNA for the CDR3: TGTGCCAGCAGCTTTTCATCTGGGGTAGATACGCAGTATTTT.

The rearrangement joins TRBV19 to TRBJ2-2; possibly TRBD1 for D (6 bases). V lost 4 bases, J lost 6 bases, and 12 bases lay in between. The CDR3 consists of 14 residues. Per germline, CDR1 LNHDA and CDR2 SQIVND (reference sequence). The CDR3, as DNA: TGTGCCAGTAGTACTACACAGGGTGCCGGGGAGCTGTTTTTT. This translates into CASSTTQGAGELFF. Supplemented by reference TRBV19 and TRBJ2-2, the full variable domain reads DGGITQSPKYLFRKEGQNVTLSCEQNLNHDAMYWYRQDPGQGLRLIYYSQIVNDFQKGDIAEGYSVSREKKESFPLTVTSAQKNPTAFYLCASSTTQGAGELFFGEGSRLTVL.

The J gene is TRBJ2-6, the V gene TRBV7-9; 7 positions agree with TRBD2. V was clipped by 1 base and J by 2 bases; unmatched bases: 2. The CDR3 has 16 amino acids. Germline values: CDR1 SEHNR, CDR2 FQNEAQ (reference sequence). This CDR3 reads CASSLERGTGANVLTF. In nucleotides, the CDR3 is TGTGCCAGCAGCTTAGAGCGGGGTACTGGGGCCAACGTCCTGACTTTC.

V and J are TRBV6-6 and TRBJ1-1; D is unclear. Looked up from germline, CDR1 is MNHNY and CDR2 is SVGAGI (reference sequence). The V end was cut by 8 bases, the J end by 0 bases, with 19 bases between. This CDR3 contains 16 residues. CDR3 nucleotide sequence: TGTGCCAGCCGACCCTCCGCGGCAGTGTTGAACACTGAAGCTTTCTTT. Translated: CASRPSAAVLNTEAFF.

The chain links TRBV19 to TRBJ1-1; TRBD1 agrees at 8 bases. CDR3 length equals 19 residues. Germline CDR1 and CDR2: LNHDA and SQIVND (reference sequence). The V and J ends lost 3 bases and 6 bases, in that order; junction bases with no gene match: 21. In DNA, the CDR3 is TGTGCCAGTAGTATTCGGCGTCAGTGGACAGGGCTTGAAGCTTCTGAAGCTTTCTTT. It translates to CASSIRRQWTGLEASEAFF.

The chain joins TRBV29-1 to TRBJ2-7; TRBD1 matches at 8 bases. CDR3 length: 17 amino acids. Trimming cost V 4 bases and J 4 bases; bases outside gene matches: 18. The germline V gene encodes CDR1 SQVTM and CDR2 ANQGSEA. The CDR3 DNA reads TGCAGCGTTGGCGGAGCCGGGACAGGCAGAAACACGTACGAGCAGTACTTC. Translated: CSVGGAGTGRNTYEQYF.

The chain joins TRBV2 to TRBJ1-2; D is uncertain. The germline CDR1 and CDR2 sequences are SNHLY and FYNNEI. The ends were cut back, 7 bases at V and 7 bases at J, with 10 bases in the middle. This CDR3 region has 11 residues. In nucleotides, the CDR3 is TGTGCCAGCAAGGGTCCCGCTGGCTACACCTTC. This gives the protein CASKGPAGYTF.

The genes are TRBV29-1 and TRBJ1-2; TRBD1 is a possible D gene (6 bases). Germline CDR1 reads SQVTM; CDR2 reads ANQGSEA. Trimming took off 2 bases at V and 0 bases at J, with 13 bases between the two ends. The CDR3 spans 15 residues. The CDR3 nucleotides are TGCAGCGTTGAAAGGTCTGGGGGCCCTAACTATGGCTACACCTTC. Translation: CSVERSGGPNYGYTF.

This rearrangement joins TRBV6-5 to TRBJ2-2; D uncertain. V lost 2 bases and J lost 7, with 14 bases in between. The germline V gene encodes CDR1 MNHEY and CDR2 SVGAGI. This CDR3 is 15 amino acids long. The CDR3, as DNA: TGTGCCAGCAGTTACGAGCCCAAAACTGGCGGGGAGCTGTTTTTT. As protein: CASSYEPKTGGELFF.

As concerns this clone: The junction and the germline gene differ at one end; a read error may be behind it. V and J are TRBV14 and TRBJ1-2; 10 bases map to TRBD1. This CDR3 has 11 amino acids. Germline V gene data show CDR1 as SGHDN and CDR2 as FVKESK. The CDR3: CASSQGGQGDF. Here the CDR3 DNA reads TGTGCCAGCAGCCAAGGAGGACAGGGGGACTTC. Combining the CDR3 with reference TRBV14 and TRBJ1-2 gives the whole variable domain EAGVTQFPSHSVIEKGQTVTLRCDPISGHDNLYWYRRVMGKEIKFLLHFVKESKQDESGMPNNRFLAERTGGTYSTLKVQPAELEDSGVYFCASSQGGQGDFGSGTRLTVV.

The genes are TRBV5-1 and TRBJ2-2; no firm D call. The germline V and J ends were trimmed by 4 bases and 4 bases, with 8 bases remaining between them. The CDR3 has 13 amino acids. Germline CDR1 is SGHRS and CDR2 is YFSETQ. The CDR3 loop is CASSPTGTGELFF. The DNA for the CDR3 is TGCGCCAGCAGCCCGACGGGCACCGGGGAGCTGTTTTTT.

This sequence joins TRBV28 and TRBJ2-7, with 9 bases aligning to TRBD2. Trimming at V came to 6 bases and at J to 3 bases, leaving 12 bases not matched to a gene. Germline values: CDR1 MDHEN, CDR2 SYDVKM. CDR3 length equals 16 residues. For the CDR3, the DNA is TGTGCCAGCAGCCCCTCAGAAAGCGGGAGGATCTACGAGCAGTACTTC. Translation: CASSPSESGRIYEQYF.

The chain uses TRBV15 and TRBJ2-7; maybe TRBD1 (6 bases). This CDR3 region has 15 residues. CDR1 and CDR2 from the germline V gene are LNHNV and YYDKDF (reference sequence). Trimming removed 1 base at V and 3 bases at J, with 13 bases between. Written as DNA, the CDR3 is TGTGCCACCAGCAGAGTCGTAGGGGGAGTCTACGAGCAGTACTTC. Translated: CATSRVVGGVYEQYF.

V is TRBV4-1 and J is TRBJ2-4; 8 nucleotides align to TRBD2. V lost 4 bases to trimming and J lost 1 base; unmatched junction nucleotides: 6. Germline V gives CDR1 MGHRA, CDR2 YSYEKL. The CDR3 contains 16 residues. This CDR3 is CASSPSSGGAKNIQYF. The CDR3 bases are TGCGCCAGCAGCCCCAGCTCGGGGGGGGCCAAAAACATTCAGTACTTC.

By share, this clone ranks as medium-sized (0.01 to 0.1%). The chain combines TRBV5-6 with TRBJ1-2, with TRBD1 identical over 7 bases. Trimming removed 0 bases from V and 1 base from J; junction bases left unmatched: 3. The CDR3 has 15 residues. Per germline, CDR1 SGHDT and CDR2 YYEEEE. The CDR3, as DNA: TGTGCCAGCAGCTTGGAAGACAGGGTTAACTATGGCTACACCTTC. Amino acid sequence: CASSLEDRVNYGYTF.

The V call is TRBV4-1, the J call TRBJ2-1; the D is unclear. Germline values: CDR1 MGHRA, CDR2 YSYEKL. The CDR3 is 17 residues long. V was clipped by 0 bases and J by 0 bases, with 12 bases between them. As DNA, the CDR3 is TGCGCCAGCAGCCAAGATACGGCGCCGAGCTCCTACAATGAGCAGTTCTTC. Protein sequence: CASSQDTAPSSYNEQFF.

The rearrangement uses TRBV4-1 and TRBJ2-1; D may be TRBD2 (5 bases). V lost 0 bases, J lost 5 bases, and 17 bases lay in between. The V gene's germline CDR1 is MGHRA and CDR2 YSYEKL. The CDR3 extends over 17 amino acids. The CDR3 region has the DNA TGCGCCAGCAGCCAAGAATTGCGACTACCGTACCACAATGAGCAGTTCTTC. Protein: CASSQELRLPYHNEQFF.